This T cell receptor beta chain was captured by sequencing in a study of blood T cell repertoires in COVID-19. Study overall: COVID-19 samples, acute and convalescent, were from the United States, Italy and Spain. The cDNA or gDNA used as material had been derived from T cells, B-cell-depleted T cells, or PBMCs.

The CDR3 loop spans 15 amino acids. After removal of 4 bases from V and 5 bases from J, the junction contained 7 bases not matched to a gene. The V gene's germline CDR1 is SEHNR and CDR2 FQNEAQ (reference sequence). In the authors' workflow: Amplifying reference gene primers gave estimates of nucleated cell counts. The data were produced by immunoSEQ multiplex PCR, yet TCRdb's version contains in-frame clones alone and is incomplete. That table supplies the V and J calls and clone size; D and trimming were determined from the DNA. The data hold 350,000 to 500,000 clones, with around 90% observed a single time.

The gene calls are TRBV7-9 and TRBJ1-4; 7 positions match TRBD1. Sequenced input: peripheral blood. The receptor was derived from a man between 18 and 35 years old with COVID-19, enrolled during active disease. The CDR3: CASSSPGQQNEKLFF. CDR3 nucleotide sequence: TGTGCCAGCAGCTCACCGGGACAGCAGAATGAAAAACTGTTTTTT. Based on the CDR3 plus reference TRBV7-9 and TRBJ1-4, the full variable domain is DTGVSQNPRHKITKRGQNVTFRCDPISEHNRLYWYRQTLGQGPEFLTYFQNEAQLEKSRLLSDRFSAERPKGSFSTLEIQRTEQGDSAMYLCASSSPGQQNEKLFFGSGTQLSVL.